This T cell receptor (beta chain) stems from a study of T cell responses to AZD1222 COVID-19 vaccine. With regard to this clone: Its specificity is not known.

The study, taken as a whole, reports: Samples come after the peak T cell response, not at day 14. Unmutated variant regions are reportedly targeted by nearly half of spike-specific TCRs.

The CDR3 spans 14 residues. Germline V gene data show CDR1 as MNHEY and CDR2 as SMNVEV (reference sequence). The V end was cut by 6 bases, the J end by 5 bases, with 14 bases between. Sequencing was performed with immunoSEQ multiplex PCR; in TCRdb, only in-frame clones are kept and a portion is missing. The sample contains approximately 99,000 clones, approximately 90% of which appear only once. The sequencing here drew on peripheral blood, taken 28 days after the second AZD1222 dose. The clonotype comes from an adult who received the AZD1222 COVID-19 vaccine. The V call is TRBV27, the J call TRBJ1-5, with D possibly TRBD1 on 5 matching bases. The CDR3 DNA reads TGTGCCAGCAGCCCGGGACTAGGGTATCAGCCCCAGCATTTT. Translation gives CASSPGLGYQPQHF.